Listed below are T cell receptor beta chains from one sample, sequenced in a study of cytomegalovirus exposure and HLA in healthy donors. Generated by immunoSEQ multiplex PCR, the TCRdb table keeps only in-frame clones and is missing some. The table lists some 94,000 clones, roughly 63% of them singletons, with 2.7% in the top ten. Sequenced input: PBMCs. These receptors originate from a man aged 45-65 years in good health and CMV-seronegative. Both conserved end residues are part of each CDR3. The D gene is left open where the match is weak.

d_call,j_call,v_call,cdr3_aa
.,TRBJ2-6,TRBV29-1,CSGREPGANVLTF
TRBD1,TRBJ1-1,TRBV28,CASSLTGHLNTEAFF
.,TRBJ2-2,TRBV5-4,CASSSYRTGELFF
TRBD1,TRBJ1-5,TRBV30,CAWKGQGNNQPQHF
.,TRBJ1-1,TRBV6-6,CASSYQSGDEAFF
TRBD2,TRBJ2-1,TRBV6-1,CASSASGSSYNEQFF
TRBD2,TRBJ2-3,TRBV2,CASSPQGSGSGDTQYF
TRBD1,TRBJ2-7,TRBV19,CASSIRTGAYEQYF
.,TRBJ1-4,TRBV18,CASSPLEKLFF
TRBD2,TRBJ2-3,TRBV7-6,CASSLTSGSMPDTQYF
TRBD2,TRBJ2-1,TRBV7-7,CASSPTSFGEQFF
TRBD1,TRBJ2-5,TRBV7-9,CASRRTGPQETQYF
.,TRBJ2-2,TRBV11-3,CASSFFGETGELFF
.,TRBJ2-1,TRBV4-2,CASRDNGNEQFF
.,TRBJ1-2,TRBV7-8,CASSFAGEGYTF
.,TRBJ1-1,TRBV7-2,CASSTQGNTEAFF
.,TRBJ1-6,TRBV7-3,CASSLRRGSPLHF
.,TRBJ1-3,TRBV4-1,CASSLLYESGNTIYF
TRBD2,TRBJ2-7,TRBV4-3,CASSRSGGTSYEQYF
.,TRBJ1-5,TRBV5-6,CASSFGGYNIYSNQPQHF
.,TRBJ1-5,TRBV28,CASSLAGSLNQPQHF
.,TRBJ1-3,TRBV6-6,CASSFGPSSGNTIYF
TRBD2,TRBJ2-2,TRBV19,CASSLTSGATGELFF
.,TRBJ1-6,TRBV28,CATSSSAASFYNSPLHF
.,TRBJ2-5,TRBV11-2,CASSESHATGTQYF
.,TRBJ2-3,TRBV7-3,CASSPSGDTQYF
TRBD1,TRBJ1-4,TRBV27,CASSQGAITNEKLFF
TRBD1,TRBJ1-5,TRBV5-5,CASSRYYQGAIGQPQHF
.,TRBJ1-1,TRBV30,CAWSVLYPGTEAFF
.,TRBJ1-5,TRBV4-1,CASSQVGAGEYQPQHF
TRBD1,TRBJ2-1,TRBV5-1,CASSPGQGVRSYNEQFF
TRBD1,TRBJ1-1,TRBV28,CASSFTDREAFF